Shown below are 27 T cell receptor beta chains from a single sample sequenced in a study of response to subunit inactivated influenza vaccine. Using its own MiXCR run on the RT-PCR reads, TCRdb lists one record per CDR3 protein. The data contain under 750,000 distinct CDR3 sequences, about an eighth of them seen just once; the ten biggest clones take up about a tenth. The material was PBMCs from blood, obtained on the day of vaccination. The source is a man aged 50 or older who received an inactivated influenza vaccine.

This rearrangement joins TRBV5-1 to TRBJ1-1; 11 positions match TRBD1. Germline assignment: CDR1 SGHRS and CDR2 YFSETQ. J lost 4 bases, V lost 4 bases, and 6 bases had no gene match. The CDR3 extends over 15 amino acids. The CDR3 DNA is TGCGCCAGCAGCCGGACAGGGGGCCGGACCACTGAAGCTTTCTTT. Amino acid sequence: CASSRTGGRTTEAFF.

This clonotype came up a few times. This sequence joins TRBV7-2 and TRBJ2-1, with a possible D match to TRBD2 (7 bases). This CDR3 spans 14 amino acids. The germline V and J ends were trimmed by 0 bases and 9 bases, with 12 bases remaining between them. Germline CDR1 is SGHTA and CDR2 is FQGNSA. The CDR3 nucleotides are TGTGCCAGCAGCTTAGCGGGGGGGCCTCTTGAGCAGTTCTTC. It specifies CASSLAGGPLEQFF. The full variable domain, in which reference TRBV7-2 and TRBJ2-1 provide the parts outside the CDR3, is GAGVSQSPSNKVTEKGKDVELRCDPISGHTALYWYRQSLGQGLEFLIYFQGNSAPDKSGLPSDRFSAERTGGSVSTLTIQRTQQEDSAVYLCASSLAGGPLEQFFGPGTRLTVL.

This clonotype was seen a few times. The genes are TRBV3-1 and TRBJ2-3; D tentatively reads TRBD1 or TRBD2 (5 bases each). With 0 bases removed from V and 2 bases from J, the gap between germline ends came to 12 bases. CDR1 and CDR2 from the germline V gene are LGHDT and YNNKEL (reference sequence). CDR3 length: 16 residues. The CDR3 here is CASSQDGFGTTDTQYF. CDR3 nucleotides: TGTGCCAGCAGCCAAGATGGGTTCGGGACCACAGATACGCAGTATTTT.

The sample holds a few counts of this clonotype. V usage is TRBV12-5 and J usage is TRBJ2-1; D may be TRBD2 (6 bases). Between the trimmed V and J ends, which lost 5 bases and 6 bases, there was a span of 17 bases. Germline CDR1 reads LGHNT; CDR2 reads FRNRAP. The CDR3 has 15 amino acids. The CDR3 coding sequence is TGTGCTAGTGGTGCGAATCCGGGGGTGATCAATGAGCAGTTCTTC. Its translation: CASGANPGVINEQFF.

This clonotype was detected a few times. The chain combines TRBV7-2 with TRBJ2-3; D gene uncertain. V was cut by 4 bases and J by 4 bases, with 12 bases left in between. Germline V gene data show CDR1 as SGHTA and CDR2 as FQGNSA. The CDR3 is 14 amino acids. CDR3 sequence reads: CASSSLMSADTQYF. CDR3 coding DNA: TGTGCCAGCAGCTCACTTATGTCAGCAGATACGCAGTATTTT.

The genes are TRBV28 and TRBJ2-7, with D perhaps TRBD1 or TRBD2 (7 bases each). This CDR3 is built from 14 residues. Germline V gene data show CDR1 as MDHEN and CDR2 as SYDVKM. Trimming took 8 bases from V and 2 from J, leaving 16 bases between them. DNA of the CDR3: TGTGCCAGCGCAATTCAGGGGGGGCCCTACGAGCAGTACTTC. Translating it yields CASAIQGGPYEQYF.

In this sample, this clonotype turned up many times. V is TRBV6-2 or TRBV6-3 and J is TRBJ2-1, with D perhaps matching TRBD1 (6 bases). The V gene's germline CDR1 is MNHEY and CDR2 SVGEGT. The CDR3 consists of 16 residues. Trimming cost V 5 bases and J 4 bases, with 18 bases left between them. The CDR3 DNA reads TGTGCCAGCAGTCGCAGGGGCCCGGGGCTATACAATGAGCAGTTCTTC. As protein: CASSRRGPGLYNEQFF.

This clonotype has a handful of counts. The chain is built from TRBV21-1 and TRBJ2-7; TRBD2 is taken as the D call from the table, unchecked against the DNA. TRBV21-1 is a known pseudogene. The CDR3 is 14 amino acids. CDR3 loop: CASAWAQSAYEQYF. The CDR3 bases are TGTGCCAGCGCCTGGGCCCAATCAGCCTACGAGCAGTACTTC.

This clonotype was found a few times. This chain connects TRBV18 to TRBJ1-1; D not certain. V was cut by 3 bases and J by 10 bases, with 15 bases left in between. The germline gives CDR1 KGHSH, CDR2 LQKENI. There are 13 residues in the CDR3. CDR3 coding DNA: TGTGCCAGCTCACCGGGTCCCGAACGGGTAGCTTTCTTT. This encodes CASSPGPERVAFF.

The chain joins TRBV6-2 or TRBV6-3 to TRBJ1-1; D not certain. CDR1 is MNHEY and CDR2 is SVGEGT in the germline V gene. The length of the CDR3 is 14 residues. V was cut by 7 bases and J by 2 bases, with 14 bases left in between. CDR3 sequence (DNA): TGTGCCAGCACCCCCGAAGTGATTAACACTGAAGCTTTCTTT. It codes for CASTPEVINTEAFF.

The chain uses TRBV28 and TRBJ2-3; 7 bases fit TRBD2. The CDR3 runs 20 residues. The trim removed 5 bases at V and 5 bases at J, leaving 25 bases unmatched. Germline-derived CDR1 and CDR2 are MDHEN and SYDVKM. In DNA, the CDR3 is TGTGCCAGCAGTGCGGGGGTTTGGGCCCGGGGCCGGGTACGGGTAGATACGCAGTATTTT. This translates into CASSAGVWARGRVRVDTQYF.

The genes are TRBV20-1 and TRBJ2-7; 7 bases fit TRBD1. The germline gives CDR1 DFQATT, CDR2 SNEGSKA (reference sequence). CDR3 length equals 13 residues. V was pared by 4 bases and J by 4 bases, with 7 bases of the junction left unmatched. CDR3 in DNA: TGCAGTGCTAACCCCGACAGGGAATACGAGCAGTACTTC. Residues: CSANPDREYEQYF.

This clonotype has at least ten counts. The rearrangement uses TRBV20-1 and TRBJ2-7; D is possibly TRBD1 (6 bases). The length of the CDR3 is 16 residues. Between the trimmed V and J ends, which lost 1 base and 4 bases, there was a span of 20 bases. CDR1 is DFQATT and CDR2 is SNEGSKA in the germline V gene (reference sequence). CDR3 bases: TGCAGTGCTAGAGTTAACCACAGGGAGCGTGGGTACGAGCAGTACTTC. The encoded protein is CSARVNHRERGYEQYF.

The V and J genes are TRBV30 and TRBJ2-7, with D unresolved. This CDR3 region has 12 residues. V lost 0 bases and J lost 6, with 9 bases in between. Germline CDR1 reads GTSNPN; CDR2 reads SVGIG (reference sequence). CDR3 bases: TGTGCCTGGAGTGTAGTGGGTAGCGAGCAGTACTTC. It specifies CAWSVVGSEQYF.

The rearrangement uses TRBV15 and TRBJ2-1; D is undetermined. The germline CDR1 and CDR2 sequences are LNHNV and YYDKDF (reference sequence). This CDR3 is built from 11 residues. The V end was cut by 5 bases, the J end by 10 bases, with 9 bases between. The CDR3 sequence is CATSLQAEQFF. The CDR3 DNA reads TGTGCCACCAGCCTTCAGGCCGAGCAGTTCTTC.

This clonotype was seen more than once but under ten times. The J gene is TRBJ1-2, the V gene TRBV5-1, with 7 positions matching TRBD1. Per the germline V gene, CDR1 is SGHRS and CDR2 is YFSETQ. V shed 0 bases, J shed 3 bases, and the junction held 8 bases outside the gene matches. This CDR3 comprises 16 residues. The CDR3 nucleotides read TGCGCCAGCAGCTTGGGCCCCGGGGACAGCCACTATGGCTACACCTTC. It encodes CASSLGPGDSHYGYTF.

This rearrangement joins TRBV3-1 to TRBJ2-7; 7 bases fit TRBD1. The CDR3 covers 15 residues. Germline V gene sequence: CDR1 LGHDT, CDR2 YNNKEL (reference sequence). Losses at the gene ends were 4 bases for V and 1 base for J; bases not matched to a gene: 7. The CDR3 DNA reads as TGTGCCAGCAGCCGGGGACAGCCAACATCCTACGAGCAGTACTTC. As protein: CASSRGQPTSYEQYF.

In this sample, this clonotype turned up many times. CDR3 residues: CASSLVLAGASDTQYF. CDR3 nucleotides: TGCGCCAGCAGCTTGGTCCTAGCGGGAGCCTCAGATACGCAGTATTTT. V is TRBV5-1 and J is TRBJ2-3; 10 bases match TRBD2. Trimming cost V 0 bases and J 4 bases; bases outside gene matches: 5. This CDR3 contains 16 residues. Germline CDR1 is SGHRS and CDR2 is YFSETQ.

Many counts were recorded for this clonotype. J is TRBJ2-3 and V is TRBV7-9; D not certain. V gave up 3 bases and J gave up 0 bases, with 7 bases separating them. Germline lookup yields CDR1 SEHNR and CDR2 FQNEAQ (reference sequence). The CDR3 has 14 amino acids. The CDR3 sequence is CASSLAQSTDTQYF. The CDR3, as DNA: TGTGCCAGCAGCTTGGCACAGAGCACAGATACGCAGTATTTT.

This sequence joins TRBV29-1 and TRBJ1-6, with D uncertain. V shed 5 bases and J shed 5 bases, with 10 bases lying between them. The V gene's germline CDR1 is SQVTM and CDR2 ANQGSEA. This CDR3 comprises 13 residues. This chain's CDR3 is CSVQGRNNSPLHF. The CDR3 DNA sequence: TGCAGCGTTCAAGGGCGAAATAATTCACCCCTCCACTTT.

This CDR3 is CASSFRGRGGLDTQYF. CDR3 nucleotide sequence: TGTGCCAGCAGCTTCCGTGGGCGGGGGGGTTTAGATACGCAGTATTTT. The chain employs TRBV11-2 and TRBJ2-3, with 9 bases fitting TRBD2. This CDR3 contains 16 residues. The V gene end was trimmed by 3 bases and the J gene end by 5 bases; junction bases not matched to a gene: 9. Germline-derived CDR1 and CDR2 are SGHAT and FQNNGV.

The gene calls are TRBV6-1 and TRBJ1-6; D is possibly TRBD1 (5 bases). The CDR3 totals 16 residues. Deletions cut 8 bases from V and 7 bases from J, with 21 bases between. Per the germline V gene, CDR1 is MNHNS and CDR2 is SASEGT. CDR3 sequence: CASLFYGGTNNSPLHF. The CDR3 region has the DNA TGTGCCAGCTTATTCTACGGGGGAACGAACAATTCACCCCTCCACTTT.

This clonotype showed up many times. The CDR3: CASSPVQETQYF. The CDR3 DNA sequence: TGTGCCAGCAGCCCCGTCCAAGAGACCCAGTACTTC. This chain links TRBV6-6 with TRBJ2-5; no reliable D call. V was shortened by 6 bases and J by 1 base, with 6 bases between the two germline ends. The CDR3 covers 12 residues. CDR1 and CDR2 (germline): MNHNY, SVGAGI (reference sequence).

This clonotype showed up just a few times. The rearrangement uses TRBV24-1 and TRBJ1-1, with a tentative D call TRBD1 (6 bases). The CDR3 runs 12 residues. The V gene lost 10 bases and the J gene lost 1 base, with 9 bases spanning the gap. CDR1 and CDR2 (germline): KGHDR, SFDVKD. CDR3 residues: CATGGPNTEAFF. The CDR3 DNA follows: TGTGCCACTGGGGGCCCGAACACTGAAGCTTTCTTT.

This clonotype was observed a handful of times. This chain connects TRBV12-3 or TRBV12-4 to TRBJ2-7; D uncertain. The CDR3 has 15 residues. Between the trimmed V and J ends, which lost 5 bases and 2 bases, there was a span of 16 bases. The DNA of the CDR3 is TGTGCCAGCAGTGAAGGACCCCCCGCCACCTACGAGCAGTACTTC. Its translation is CASSEGPPATYEQYF.

This clonotype showed up many times. V usage is TRBV27 and J usage is TRBJ2-7, with TRBD2 as a possible D gene (5 bases). V shed 2 bases and J shed 0 bases, with 8 bases lying between them. Germline CDR1 MNHEY, CDR2 SMNVEV (reference sequence). CDR3 size: 14 residues. The CDR3, as DNA: TGTGCCAGCAGTTTACTACGGGACTCCTACGAGCAGTACTTC. Its protein is CASSLLRDSYEQYF.

The chain combines TRBV6-1 with TRBJ2-7; 9 bases line up with TRBD2. Per germline, CDR1 MNHNS and CDR2 SASEGT. The CDR3 is 13 residues long. V shed 6 bases and J 5 bases; nucleotides not matched to a gene: 5. The CDR3 DNA is TGTGCCAGCAGCCTCCTAGCGGGAAACGAGCAGTACTTC. Amino acids: CASSLLAGNEQYF.